A selection of T cell receptor beta chains follows, all from one sample in a study of regulatory T cells in long-lasting Graves disease. Each CDR3 protein is one row after TCRdb ran MiXCR on the multiplex PCR reads. The data show fewer than 550,000 distinct CDR3 sequences, about 16% seen once. In addition, the sample was reused for a study of T cells in Graves' hyperthyroidism and ophthalmopathy.

Sequenced material: peripheral blood mononuclear cells (PBMCs), taken at new diagnosis, from a patient treated with antithyroid drugs. The receptors come from a woman aged 35 to 59 with Graves disease. Both conserved end residues are trimmed from each CDR3. The D gene is left open where the match is weak. Size is stated for part of the rows, as once, few or many counts, or as a class when the clone is expanded.

j_call | v_call | clone_size | d_call | cdr3_aa
TRBJ1-2 | TRBV6-9 | few | NA | ASSYSPGFNYGYT
TRBJ1-5 | TRBV6-5 | NA | NA | ASNYNQPQH
TRBJ1-5 | TRBV15 | NA | TRBD1 | ATSRGQGVGQPQH
TRBJ2-7 | TRBV13 | few | NA | ASSLGQTYKGEQY
TRBJ1-1 | TRBV20-1 | few | NA | SAPRGNTEAF
TRBJ1-6 | TRBV7-8 | NA | NA | ASSLAGGVGPLH
TRBJ1-3 | TRBV12-3/TRBV12-4 | NA | NA | ATELNEFDTIY
TRBJ1-3 | TRBV28 | few | NA | ASSLDTYFSGNTIY
TRBJ2-7 | TRBV7-9 | NA | TRBD1 | ASRSGTGANEQY
TRBJ2-7 | TRBV12-3/TRBV12-4 | many | NA | ASTRSLSYEQY
TRBJ1-6 | TRBV20-1 | few | NA | SARGATVNSPLH
TRBJ2-1 | TRBV18 | NA | NA | ASSAPSGTLLGNEQF
TRBJ2-3 | TRBV11-2 | many | NA | ASSFPRGTSDTQY
TRBJ1-1 | TRBV7-9 | many | NA | ASSFPRTEAF
TRBJ1-1 | TRBV6-5 | many | NA | ASSYLGAEAF
TRBJ2-2 | TRBV7-2 | few | NA | ASSQDRLSGELF
TRBJ2-6 | TRBV29-1 | NA | TRBD1 | SVPTGPPGSGANVLT
TRBJ2-5 | TRBV5-1 | few | TRBD2 | ASSQGLVIQETQY
TRBJ1-6 | TRBV27 | many | NA | ASSLSEGGYSPLH
TRBJ2-1 | TRBV19 | NA | NA | ASRGRGNYNEQF
TRBJ2-3 | TRBV2 | many | NA | ASSVGPLPDTQY
TRBJ2-3 | TRBV10-3 | many | NA | AISESVLWGNGTDTQY
TRBJ2-5 | TRBV2 | many | TRBD2 | ASTASGGALVTQY
TRBJ2-7 | TRBV20-1 | few | NA | SAREAGNSYEQY
TRBJ2-5 | TRBV18 | many | NA | ASSPGGGETQY
TRBJ1-2 | TRBV4-1 | few | NA | ASSRNRDDDYGYT
TRBJ1-6 | TRBV27 | NA | NA | ATGLPGRTISPLH
TRBJ2-7 | TRBV28 | few | NA | ASSLEYLAYEQY
TRBJ2-2 | TRBV7-3 | NA | NA | ASSPVLAGELF
TRBJ2-6 | TRBV5-1 | few | NA | ASSPPGGANILT
TRBJ1-1 | TRBV28 | few | NA | ASSLTARRPMNTEAF
TRBJ2-7 | TRBV9 | NA | TRBD1 | ASSVGTGGTYEQY
TRBJ1-5 | TRBV28 | NA | NA | ASSPYAGSSNQPQH